Sequencing of this T cell receptor (beta chain) was carried out in a study of shared clonotypes between healthy human individuals (TCRdb year 2020). At the level of the whole study: The cohort included three men and two women between 18 and 49 years of age. For each donor, CD4 naive and CD4 memory were each given three plates, CD8 naive was given two plates, and CD8 memory was given one plate. Between about 0.94 and 10 billion PBMCs per donor were obtained by leukapheresis. Different laboratories and diverse techniques were used to prepare libraries and sequence TCR repertoires, to increase sequencing depth and limit assay-specific biases. To estimate repertoire size and how much clonotypes are shared between individuals, the study performed deep sequencing of blood TCR repertoires from five healthy adults.

For this clone: Its binding antigen is unknown. Qualities for individual bases were not recorded, and no much larger clone is one base off.

Using the deep immunoSEQ assay, multiplex PCR amplified TCR CDR3 regions from genomic DNA. Genomic DNA extracted from each cell subset was distributed evenly over all wells of several immunoSEQ 96-well plates, and each plate served as one replicate. For sorted subsets, each replicate PCR was loaded with 200 ng genomic DNA, equivalent to roughly 30,000 T cell genomes. The purified libraries were quantified using a Qubit 3.0 fluorometer, sized with a Bioanalyzer 2100, and then quantified again using the KAPA Library Quantification kit. Each immunoSEQ 96-well plate was sequenced on its own single-read 150-cycle Illumina NextSeq 550 flow cell. From the authors' description of their analysis: Because the immunoSEQ output included only junctional sequences and no quality scores, the filtering could not be the same as the filtering used for full-length reads. Sequences were annotated with PyIR, a Python wrapper for IgBLAST v1.9, using IMGT germline references to assign V/J genes and CDR3. Reads were removed for weak V/J assignments (E-value above 1e-6), missing CDR3, stop codons, out-of-frame junctions, or ambiguous translated residues. V3J clonotypes were defined as sequences sharing an identical inferred V gene, J gene, and CDR3 amino acid sequence. Percentage overlap between repertoires was calculated by dividing the number of shared unique clonotypes by the size of the smaller repertoire. RTK rarefaction, the Chao1 estimator, and Recon v2.1 estimates of unobserved clonotypes were used to assess repertoire richness. For all TCRbeta clonotypes obtained by the gDNA method from a few donors, generation probabilities were computed with OLGA. TCRdb took this table from immuneACCESS and kept in-frame rearrangements with V and J called. Such tables lack part of the clones; where checked against another copy, unresolved V genes explain under half of the gap, and the rest is unexplained. The D gene and trimming were derived from the DNA, and the V and J assignments and clone size from that table. The sample has more than 2 million clones on record, almost 96% of them singletons. 0.13% of the sample goes to the ten largest clones.

The study at large found these results: Pairwise subsampling led to the expectation that sequencing depth would affect the degree of clonotype sharing among donors. Clonotypes shared by all four sorted-subset donors showed higher generation probabilities than non-shared clonotypes. The genetic and exposure-history diversity represented was limited by the small number of donors. Only blood was sampled, and tissue TCR repertoires likely differ from those in blood. When a handful of donors were compared, the shared fraction of clonotypes was around 5% for naive CD4, about 4% for naive CD8, more than 2% for memory CD4, and less than 0.5% for memory CD8. Larger estimated clonotype richness was generally found for naive subsets than for memory subsets. Rarefaction of sorted-subset datasets indicated incomplete sequencing despite the large sequencing depth.

Donors were healthy HIV-negative adults with no recently reported acute infections or vaccinations. Every donor was a Caucasian adult living in Nashville, Tennessee, USA. Magnetic negative selection was used to enrich CD4+ T cells, after which naive cells were positively selected on CD45RA and the negative fraction became the memory subset. After blood collection by leukapheresis, PBMCs were isolated using Ficoll-Histopaque density gradient centrifugation and then cryopreserved in the vapor phase of liquid nitrogen. Analytical flow cytometry was used to check the purity and quantity of every magnetically sorted T cell population. Genomic DNA was isolated from each sorted fraction and quantified by UV absorbance on a Nanodrop 2000c. The CDR3 runs 15 amino acids, cysteine and phenylalanine included. Only CDR3 DNA remains: 45 bases, in frame from the first base. The junction shows trimming of 7 bases on V and 1 base on J, plus 15 bases between the germline ends. For CDR1 and CDR2, the germline V gene (reference sequence) lists LNHDA and SQIVND.

This sequence originates from a man between 18 and 35 years old in good health. The sequence joins TRBV19 to TRBJ2-3; the D gene is perhaps TRBD1, from 6 matching bases. Input material: naive CD4+ T cells sorted from blood. The cell subset or site label for this specimen denotes: CD45RA+ positively selected. CDR3 loop: CASTTGSLGTDTQYF. The nucleotide sequence is TGTGCCAGTACGACAGGTAGCTTGGGCACAGATACGCAGTATTTT.